This T cell receptor beta chain was captured in a study of identical twins. Germline lookup yields CDR1 SGHNT and CDR2 YENEEA. The trim removed 5 bases at V and 4 bases at J, leaving 4 bases unmatched. The CDR3 consists of 15 residues. MiXCR, run by TCRdb on the 5' RACE reads, gives a single entry per CDR3 protein. This sample has about 530,000 distinct CDR3 sequences, with 12% to 15% found just once. A few counts support this clonotype. The data were also submitted as part of a second study, on yellow fever vaccine responses in identical twins.

Sequencing was done on a sample of CD4+ T cells sorted from blood. The chain uses TRBV11-3 and TRBJ2-2; 10 nucleotides agree with TRBD2. The receptor comes from a woman under 30 in good health. DNA for the CDR3: TGTGCCAGCAGCGCCAGCGGGAGGGGCACCGGGGAGCTGTTTTTT. Amino acids: CASSASGRGTGELFF. Using reference TRBV11-3 and TRBJ2-2 for the parts outside the CDR3, the full variable domain is EAGVVQSPRYKIIEKKQPVAFWCNPISGHNTLYWYLQNLGQGPELLIRYENEEAVDDSQLPKDRFSAERLKGVDSTLKIQPAELGDSAVYLCASSASGRGTGELFFGEGSRLTVL.